One sample yielded the 9 T cell receptor beta chains listed below, sequenced in a study of T-cell reconstitution after alpha-beta-depleted transplantation in children. Unique molecular identifiers were built into the TCRbeta library. Each CDR3 protein gets one entry after TCRdb re-called the PCR reads with MiXCR. Here the sample spans some 830,000 distinct CDR3 sequences, around 17% being singletons. The sequencing here drew on PBMCs, mostly from graft donor cells, taken 360 days after TCRalphabeta/CD19-depleted stem cell transplant. All receptors come from a male patient aged 10-17 years who had a stem cell transplant for acute lymphoblastic leukemia, so the T cells may come from the graft donor.

This clonotype occurred a few times. V gene TRBV5-6 combines with J gene TRBJ2-7; D is possibly TRBD2 (6 bases). From germline, CDR1 is SGHDT and CDR2 YYEEEE. V dropped 0 bases and J dropped 6 bases, with 13 bases sitting between them. This CDR3 spans 14 amino acids. CDR3 protein: CASSLGQEGLEQYF. The CDR3 bases are TGTGCCAGCAGCTTGGGCCAGGAGGGCCTCGAGCAGTACTTC.

The chain couples TRBV7-8 to TRBJ2-3; tentatively, D is TRBD1 (8 bases). The CDR3 runs to 15 residues. CDR1 is SGHVS and CDR2 is FQNEAQ in the germline V gene. V gave up 2 bases and J gave up 5 bases, with 14 bases separating them. The CDR3 reads CASSLRTGREDTQYF. The DNA of the CDR3 is TGTGCCAGCAGCTTAAGGACAGGGAGGGAAGATACGCAGTATTTT.

This clonotype was picked up many times. J is TRBJ2-2 and V is TRBV5-1; weak D call: TRBD1 (5 bases). The V end lost 4 bases, the J end lost 4 bases, and 17 bases lay between the germline ends. Germline CDR1 reads SGHRS; CDR2 reads YFSETQ. The CDR3 is 16 residues long. In DNA form, the CDR3 reads TGCGCCAGCAGCCAGACAGTGGGCTATTCCACCGGGGAGCTGTTTTTT. Its protein is CASSQTVGYSTGELFF. The whole variable domain, filled in from reference TRBV5-1 and TRBJ2-2, reads KAGVTQTPRYLIKTRGQQVTLSCSPISGHRSVSWYQQTPGQGLQFLFEYFSETQRNKGNFPGRFSGRQFSNSRSEMNVSTLELGDSALYLCASSQTVGYSTGELFFGEGSRLTVL.

The table lists this clonotype with a few counts. The chain links TRBV30 to TRBJ2-7; 7 bases are shared with TRBD2. CDR1 and CDR2 (germline): GTSNPN, SVGIG (reference sequence). The length of the CDR3 is 12 residues. J was trimmed by 6 bases and V by 4 bases; bases with no gene match: 6. CDR3 loop: CAWNHAGVEQYF. DNA of the CDR3: TGTGCCTGGAATCATGCGGGAGTCGAGCAGTACTTC.

The chain joins TRBV5-5 to TRBJ1-1, with a possible D match to TRBD1 (5 bases). The germline CDR1 and CDR2 sequences are SGHKS and YYEKEE (reference sequence). V was trimmed by 3 bases and J by 1 base, leaving 19 bases between them. The CDR3 runs to 17 residues. DNA of the CDR3: TGTGCCAGCAGCTGGAGGGACGGCCCCATTGGGAACACTGAAGCTTTCTTT. Residues: CASSWRDGPIGNTEAFF.

The chain couples TRBV29-1 to TRBJ1-1; D unclear. There are 12 residues in the CDR3. Trimming removed 4 bases at V and 6 bases at J, with 12 bases between. Germline CDR1 reads SQVTM; CDR2 reads ANQGSEA. CDR3 loop: CSVVAGPPEAFF. The CDR3 DNA is TGCAGCGTTGTCGCGGGTCCCCCTGAAGCTTTCTTT.

This clonotype was seen repeatedly, ten times or more. The J gene is TRBJ2-7, the V gene TRBV5-1; D might be TRBD1 (5 bases). The V and J ends lost 4 bases and 3 bases respectively, with 14 bases between them. The CDR3 extends over 14 amino acids. Per the germline V gene, CDR1 is SGHRS and CDR2 is YFSETQ. CDR3 sequence: CASSVDGASYEQYF. The CDR3 DNA is TGCGCCAGCAGCGTAGATGGGGCTAGCTACGAGCAGTACTTC.

This clonotype has just a few counts. The rearrangement links TRBV7-9 to TRBJ2-7; the D is unclear. The CDR3 covers 15 residues. Germline values: CDR1 SEHNR, CDR2 FQNEAQ (reference sequence). V was shortened by 5 bases and J by 1 base, with 15 bases between the two germline ends. In DNA, the CDR3 is TGTGCCAGCAGCCTAATGGCGGCTATTTCCTACGAGCAGTACTTC. As protein: CASSLMAAISYEQYF.

The V call is TRBV7-2, the J call TRBJ2-5; 12 bases are shared with TRBD1. The V segment lost 4 bases and the J segment 4 bases; nucleotides outside the gene matches: 7. The CDR3 totals 16 residues. CDR1 is SGHTA and CDR2 is FQGNSA in the germline V gene. The CDR3: CASSYLGGQGAETQYF. The CDR3 DNA reads TGTGCCAGCAGCTACCTAGGGGGACAGGGGGCAGAGACCCAGTACTTC.